The 18 T cell receptor beta chains in this list originate from one sample, sequenced in a study of blood T cell repertoires in COVID-19. Sequencing used immunoSEQ multiplex PCR; TCRdb keeps in-frame clones, though not all of them. Altogether some 400,000 clones are present, 80% to 90% being singletons, with the ten largest covering about 9.4%. Sequencing was done on a sample of peripheral blood. The source of these receptors is a woman in her thirties with COVID-19, enrolled during active disease.

This clone was picked up one time. V usage is TRBV6-1 and J usage is TRBJ1-3; maybe TRBD1 (5 bases). The germline CDR1 and CDR2 sequences are MNHNS and SASEGT. V lost 0 bases, J lost 2 bases, and 11 bases lay in between. This CDR3 contains 16 residues. CDR3 nucleotide sequence: TGTGCCAGCAGTGAAGCGGCTGGGGCCCCTGGAAACACCATATATTTT. Translated: CASSEAAGAPGNTIYF.

The rearrangement uses TRBV2 and TRBJ2-7; possible D gene TRBD2, 5 bases. Between the trimmed V and J ends, which lost 7 bases and 4 bases, there was a span of 17 bases. Germline V lookup: CDR1 SNHLY, CDR2 FYNNEI. The CDR3 totals 14 residues. CDR3: CASTVAGLRYEQYF. For the CDR3, the DNA is TGTGCCAGCACAGTCGCGGGCCTTCGGTACGAGCAGTACTTC. Supplemented by reference TRBV2 and TRBJ2-7, the full variable domain reads EPEVTQTPSHQVTQMGQEVILRCVPISNHLYFYWYRQILGQKVEFLVSFYNNEISEKSEIFDDQFSVERPDGSNFTLKIRSTKLEDSAMYFCASTVAGLRYEQYFGPGTRLTVT.

V gene TRBV5-6 combines with J gene TRBJ1-1; TRBD1 matches at 7 bases. The germline gives CDR1 SGHDT, CDR2 YYEEEE. This CDR3 is built from 15 residues. The trim removed 4 bases at V and 4 bases at J, leaving 10 bases unmatched. The CDR3 nucleotides read TGTGCCAGCAGCCGATACAGGGGCGCGTTCACTGAAGCTTTCTTT. It is translated as CASSRYRGAFTEAFF.

The genes are TRBV10-3 and TRBJ2-7; 10 bases map to TRBD2. Losses at the gene ends were 0 bases for V and 3 bases for J; bases not matched to a gene: 5. This CDR3 region has 16 residues. Germline V lookup: CDR1 ENHRY, CDR2 SYGVKD. The CDR3 DNA reads TGTGCCATCAGTGAGTCTAAAGGACTAGCGGACTACGAGCAGTACTTC. Its protein is CAISESKGLADYEQYF.

The chain recombines TRBV28 with TRBJ2-4; 8 nucleotides agree with TRBD1. After removal of 6 bases from V and 8 bases from J, the junction contained 6 bases not matched to a gene. From germline, CDR1 is MDHEN and CDR2 SYDVKM. This CDR3 comprises 13 residues. The CDR3 sequence is CASRSGGRDIQYF. The CDR3 DNA reads TGTGCCAGCAGATCAGGGGGCCGGGACATTCAGTACTTC.

The J gene is TRBJ1-2, the V gene TRBV5-6, with D unclear. V lost 2 bases and J 7 bases, leaving 21 bases between the germline ends. The CDR3 is 16 residues long. From germline, CDR1 is SGHDT and CDR2 YYEEEE. CDR3 sequence: CASSLTPGLTRRGYTF. In DNA, the CDR3 is TGTGCCAGCAGCTTAACCCCCGGTTTGACGAGGCGTGGCTACACCTTC.

This chain uses TRBV18 with TRBJ2-1; 9 nucleotides line up with TRBD1. The V gene's germline CDR1 is KGHSH and CDR2 LQKENI. The CDR3 loop spans 17 amino acids. V lost 3 bases, J lost 0 bases, and 6 bases stayed unmatched. Written as DNA, the CDR3 is TGTGCCAGCTCACCCTCCGGACAGGGGACCTCCTACAATGAGCAGTTCTTC. Its protein is CASSPSGQGTSYNEQFF. The complete variable domain, with remaining parts taken from reference TRBV18 and TRBJ2-1, reads NAGVMQNPRHLVRRRGQEARLRCSPMKGHSHVYWYRQLPEEGLKFMVYLQKENIIDESGMPKERFSAEFPKEGPSILRIQQVVRGDSAAYFCASSPSGQGTSYNEQFFGPGTRLTVL.

A note on this clone: Other DNA sequences from this sample encode an identical CDR3 as well. This chain joins TRBV28 and TRBJ2-1, with TRBD2 identical over 7 bases. V shed 6 bases, J shed 0 bases, and the junction held 5 bases outside the gene matches. Germline V gene sequence: CDR1 MDHEN, CDR2 SYDVKM. The CDR3 has 15 amino acids. The CDR3 DNA reads TGTGCCAGCAGGTTAGCGGGCGGCTCCTACAATGAGCAGTTCTTC. Protein product: CASRLAGGSYNEQFF.

The chain couples TRBV27 to TRBJ1-2, with 11 positions matching TRBD1. This CDR3 contains 13 residues. Unmatched junction bases numbered 3, after V lost 8 bases and J lost 4 bases. Germline CDR1 and CDR2: MNHEY and SMNVEV (reference sequence). The CDR3 nucleotides read TGTGCCAGCGCGGGGACAGGGGGCTATGGCTACACCTTC. Its protein product is CASAGTGGYGYTF.

This rearrangement joins TRBV2 to TRBJ2-6; TRBD1 might be the D (5 bases). V gave up 2 bases and J gave up 1 base, with 9 bases separating them. CDR3 length: 16 amino acids. The germline V gene encodes CDR1 SNHLY and CDR2 FYNNEI. CDR3 nucleotides: TGTGCCAGCAGTGAATGGTCAGGGTCTGGGGCCAACGTCCTGACTTTC. As protein: CASSEWSGSGANVLTF. The full variable domain, completed using reference TRBV2 and TRBJ2-6, is EPEVTQTPSHQVTQMGQEVILRCVPISNHLYFYWYRQILGQKVEFLVSFYNNEISEKSEIFDDQFSVERPDGSNFTLKIRSTKLEDSAMYFCASSEWSGSGANVLTFGAGSRLTVL.

The rearrangement uses TRBV10-3 and TRBJ1-4; 7 bases line up with TRBD1. The CDR3 length is 15 residues. Germline V gene sequence: CDR1 ENHRY, CDR2 SYGVKD. Unmatched junction bases numbered 9, after V lost 6 bases and J lost 5 bases. CDR3 DNA: TGTGCCATCAGGGACAGGAGTGGGCCAAATGAAAAACTGTTTTTT. Amino acid sequence: CAIRDRSGPNEKLFF.

V usage is TRBV5-5 and J usage is TRBJ2-7; 9 nucleotides match TRBD1. The CDR3 extends over 15 amino acids. The J segment lost 0 bases and the V segment lost 7 bases, leaving 8 bases of the junction unmatched. The germline gives CDR1 SGHKS, CDR2 YYEKEE (reference sequence). CDR3 loop: CASAPGTGFSYEQYF. The CDR3 DNA reads as TGTGCCAGCGCCCCCGGGACAGGGTTCTCCTACGAGCAGTACTTC.

The chain joins TRBV5-4 to TRBJ2-3; 12 nucleotides agree with TRBD2. Germline trimming cut 4 bases from V and 4 bases from J; bases unmatched to any gene: 4. Germline lookup yields CDR1 SGHNT and CDR2 YYREEE (reference sequence). CDR3 length equals 15 residues. In DNA, the CDR3 is TGTGCCAGCAGCCTAGCGGGAGGGCCTCCAGATACGCAGTATTTT. It specifies CASSLAGGPPDTQYF.

The chain employs TRBV28 and TRBJ2-7, with D possibly being TRBD2 (5 bases). The V gene lost 6 bases and the J gene lost 6 bases, with 21 bases spanning the gap. CDR3 length equals 15 residues. Germline values: CDR1 MDHEN, CDR2 SYDVKM. The DNA of the CDR3 is TGTGCCAGCAGCTATGACCGGTCGGGATCCGGCGAGCAGTACTTC. Encoded protein: CASSYDRSGSGEQYF.

This sequence joins TRBV19 and TRBJ1-2; 7 bases align to TRBD1. Trimming cost V 3 bases and J 4 bases; bases outside gene matches: 8. There are 15 residues in the CDR3. Germline CDR1 LNHDA, CDR2 SQIVND (reference sequence). DNA of the CDR3: TGTGCCAGTAGTATCCTCGGGACAGACTTCTATGGCTACACCTTC. It encodes CASSILGTDFYGYTF.

The chain is built from TRBV30 and TRBJ1-6, with 9 bases aligning to TRBD1. V shed 0 bases, J shed 9 bases, and the junction held 6 bases outside the gene matches. The CDR3 is made up of 15 amino acids. Per germline, CDR1 GTSNPN and CDR2 SVGIG (reference sequence). The CDR3, as DNA: TGTGCCTGGAGTGTACAGGGGGCAAATAGTTCACCCCTCCACTTT. Its protein is CAWSVQGANSSPLHF.

This clone occurred once. The V gene is TRBV15, the J gene TRBJ2-7; D gene uncertain. The CDR3 has 13 residues. Germline CDR1 and CDR2: LNHNV and YYDKDF (reference sequence). V dropped 0 bases and J dropped 4 bases, with 7 bases sitting between them. The CDR3 reads CATSRDSVYEQYF. The CDR3 region has the DNA TGTGCCACCAGCAGAGACAGTGTATACGAGCAGTACTTC.

The chain is built from TRBV14 and TRBJ1-5; 7 bases map to TRBD1. The germline V gene encodes CDR1 SGHDN and CDR2 FVKESK. This CDR3 is 15 amino acids long. The ends lost 4 bases at V and 7 bases at J; junction bases unmatched: 10. The CDR3 loop is CASSPGERGPQPQHF. The CDR3 DNA sequence: TGTGCCAGCAGCCCGGGGGAGAGGGGGCCCCAGCCCCAGCATTTT.